This TCR beta chain was captured in a study of blood T cells in healthy people across ages. This CDR3 has 14 residues. The junction had 4 bases not matched to a gene; V was cut back by 6 bases and J by 1 base. This clonotype was counted a few times. PCR was performed a second time for roughly 7 to 11 cycles using a sample-barcoded 5' primer and a J-beta primer mix. Each CDR3 protein is one row after TCRdb ran MiXCR on the 5' RACE reads. The sample has 1.8 million or so distinct CDR3 sequences, more than 35% seen once. Sequenced sample: blood. This TCR was sampled from a human donor in good health. The rearrangement uses TRBV12-3 or TRBV12-4 and TRBJ2-3; TRBD2 matches at 7 bases. The CDR3 sequence: CASRGTIGTDTQYF. DNA for the CDR3: TGTGCCAGCAGAGGGACTATTGGCACAGATACGCAGTATTTT.